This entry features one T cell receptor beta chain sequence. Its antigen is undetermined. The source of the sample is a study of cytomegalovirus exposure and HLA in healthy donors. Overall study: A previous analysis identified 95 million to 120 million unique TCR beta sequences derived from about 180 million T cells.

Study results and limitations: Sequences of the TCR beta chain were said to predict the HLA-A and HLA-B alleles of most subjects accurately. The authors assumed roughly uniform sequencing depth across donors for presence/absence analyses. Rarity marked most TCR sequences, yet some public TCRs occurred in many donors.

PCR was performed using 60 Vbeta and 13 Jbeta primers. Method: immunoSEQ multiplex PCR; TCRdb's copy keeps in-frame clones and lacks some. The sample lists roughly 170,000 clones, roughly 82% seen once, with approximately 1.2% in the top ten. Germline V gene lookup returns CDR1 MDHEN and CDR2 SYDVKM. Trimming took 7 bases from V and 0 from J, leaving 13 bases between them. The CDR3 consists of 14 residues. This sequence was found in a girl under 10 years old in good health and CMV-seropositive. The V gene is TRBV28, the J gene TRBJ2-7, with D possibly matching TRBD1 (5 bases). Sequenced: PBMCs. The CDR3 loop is CASNLRTPSYEQYF. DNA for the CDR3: TGTGCCAGCAACCTCAGGACACCCTCCTACGAGCAGTACTTC.